Shown below are 30 T cell receptor beta chains from a single sample sequenced in a study of T cell repertoires in cytomegalovirus infection. TCRdb passed the reads through MiXCR, listing each CDR3 protein once. In the table there are approximately 490,000 distinct CDR3 sequences, about 10% of which are singletons. The sequencing input was PBMCs. The receptors shown here come from a human donor in good health (CMV status not recorded). Some clones in this sample may be carry-over from other donors' samples.

This clonotype was counted between two and nine times. Sequence at one end of the junction differs from germline and may be a read error. This chain joins TRBV20-1 and TRBJ1-2; a possible D gene is TRBD1 (5 bases). Germline V CDR1 and CDR2: DFQATT, SNEGSKA (reference sequence). The CDR3 is 12 residues long. CDR3 residues: CSARGAPYGYTF. CDR3 sequence (DNA): TGCAGTGCAAGAGGGGCCCCCTATGGCTACACCTTC.

The V gene is TRBV10-3, the J gene TRBJ2-2, with D possibly being TRBD2 (5 bases). Trimming left V 3 bases short and J 1 base short, with 15 bases between. In germline, CDR1 is ENHRY, CDR2 SYGVKD. This CDR3 contains 17 residues. The CDR3 spells CAISESDGKGNTGELFF. In DNA, the CDR3 is TGTGCCATCAGTGAAAGTGACGGGAAGGGGAACACCGGGGAGCTGTTTTTT.

This clonotype came up many times. The chain's CDR3 is CASSSPPGTYGYTF. In DNA, the CDR3 is TGTGCCAGCAGTAGTCCCCCCGGGACCTATGGCTACACCTTC. The rearrangement joins TRBV6-1 to TRBJ1-2, with D possibly being TRBD1 (5 bases). The CDR3 has 14 amino acids. Germline lookup yields CDR1 MNHNS and CDR2 SASEGT. V lost 5 bases and J 4 bases, leaving 14 bases between the germline ends.

V gene TRBV5-1 combines with J gene TRBJ1-1; the D is unclear. CDR3 size: 14 residues. CDR1 is SGHRS, CDR2 YFSETQ, per germline. The V and J ends lost 1 base and 0 bases respectively, with 7 bases between them. CDR3 bases: TGCGCCAGCAGCTTGCTTCCCGTGAACACTGAAGCTTTCTTT. Amino acid sequence: CASSLLPVNTEAFF.

This clonotype was seen a handful of times. The V and J genes are TRBV20-1 and TRBJ1-4, with TRBD1 matching over 8 bases. The CDR3 is made up of 14 amino acids. After removal of 4 bases from V and 8 bases from J, the junction contained 9 bases not matched to a gene. In germline, CDR1 is DFQATT, CDR2 SNEGSKA (reference sequence). The CDR3 protein is CSAKEGTGPEKLFF. The CDR3 coding sequence is TGCAGTGCTAAGGAGGGGACAGGTCCCGAAAAACTGTTTTTT.

A few counts support this clonotype. The chain recombines TRBV6-5 with TRBJ2-7, with D tentatively TRBD1 (5 bases). The CDR3 runs 14 residues. Germline CDR1 is MNHEY and CDR2 is SVGAGI. Trimming removed 2 bases from V and 2 bases from J, with 10 bases in between. This CDR3 reads CASSYGGRAYEQYF. The DNA of the CDR3 is TGTGCCAGCAGTTACGGTGGCAGGGCCTACGAGCAGTACTTC.

This clonotype was detected many times. This chain uses TRBV10-3 with TRBJ2-3; no reliable D call. This CDR3 has 14 residues. The V end lost 4 bases, the J end lost 0 bases, and 8 bases lay between the germline ends. CDR1 and CDR2 from the germline V gene are ENHRY and SYGVKD. The CDR3 reads CAISVLDSTDTQYF. For the CDR3, the DNA is TGTGCCATCAGTGTTTTGGATAGCACAGATACGCAGTATTTT.

This clonotype has a count of ten or more. This rearrangement joins TRBV11-2 to TRBJ2-1, with D unresolved. Trimming cost V 0 bases and J 2 bases, with 14 bases left between them. The CDR3 runs to 17 residues. Germline V gives CDR1 SGHAT, CDR2 FQNNGV. The CDR3 loop reads CASSLDRTLRAYNEQFF. In DNA form, the CDR3 reads TGTGCCAGCAGCTTAGATCGAACCCTAAGGGCCTACAATGAGCAGTTCTTC.

The genes are TRBV15 and TRBJ1-1; 8 positions agree with TRBD1. This CDR3 is built from 13 residues. The germline CDR1 and CDR2 sequences are LNHNV and YYDKDF (reference sequence). V lost 1 base and J lost 8; bases outside the gene matches: 3. DNA of the CDR3: TGTGCCACCAGCAGAGGGACAGGGTTCGAAGCTTTCTTT. It translates to CATSRGTGFEAFF. Together with reference TRBV15 and TRBJ1-1, the CDR3 gives the full variable domain: DAMVIQNPRYQVTQFGKPVTLSCSQTLNHNVMYWYQQKSSQAPKLLFHYYDKDFNNEADTPDNFQSRRPNTSFCFLDIRSPGLGDTAMYLCATSRGTGFEAFFGQGTRLTVV.

Comment on this clonotype: This may stem from a read error, because a much larger clone lies one nucleotide away. The V gene is TRBV3-1, the J gene TRBJ2-5; possibly TRBD2 for D (6 bases). V lost 1 base and J lost 2, with 14 bases in between. This CDR3 is built from 16 residues. Germline V gene sequence: CDR1 LGHDT, CDR2 YNNKEL (reference sequence). Written as DNA, the CDR3 is TGTGCCAGCAGCCAAGTGTTAACTAGCAGACAAGAGACCCAGTACTTC. Amino acids: CASSQVLTSRQETQYF.

This clonotype was seen many times. V gene TRBV5-5 combines with J gene TRBJ1-1; weak D call: TRBD1 (6 bases). The CDR3 has 14 residues. V dropped 4 bases and J dropped 1 base, with 11 bases sitting between them. Germline loops: CDR1 SGHKS, CDR2 YYEKEE (reference sequence). CDR3 DNA: TGTGCCAGCAGCCGGGACAACTGGAACACTGAAGCTTTCTTT. It translates to CASSRDNWNTEAFF.

This clonotype showed up many times. This chain links TRBV12-3 or TRBV12-4 with TRBJ2-5; the D gene is possibly TRBD1 (6 bases). Trimming left V 3 bases short and J 5 bases short, with 10 bases between. The CDR3 length is 13 residues. The CDR3 DNA sequence: TGTGCCAGCAGTTTGGACAGCAAGGAGACCCAGTACTTC. This gives the protein CASSLDSKETQYF.

Details on this clonotype: This may come from a read error, since a much larger clone is one base off. As DNA, the CDR3 is TGTGCCAGCAGCTTAGTTGGGCCTTTCTCACCCCTCCACTTT. Translation gives CASSLVGPFSPLHF. This chain connects TRBV11-2 to TRBJ1-6; D is uncertain. Trimming took 1 base from V and 10 from J, leaving 11 bases between them. The germline V gene has CDR1 SGHAT and CDR2 FQNNGV. This CDR3 is 14 amino acids long.

This clonotype was seen repeatedly, ten times or more. This chain uses TRBV11-2 with TRBJ2-3; D might be TRBD1 (5 bases). CDR1 SGHAT and CDR2 FQNNGV come from the germline V gene. The CDR3 has 16 residues. V lost 2 bases, J lost 0 bases, and 12 bases lay in between. The CDR3 loop reads CASSLLRDFSTDTQYF. CDR3 in DNA: TGTGCCAGCAGCTTACTCAGGGATTTTAGCACAGATACGCAGTATTTT.

The J gene is TRBJ2-3, the V gene TRBV27; TRBD2 aligns across 7 bases. CDR1 and CDR2 (germline): MNHEY, SMNVEV (reference sequence). Trimming cost V 8 bases and J 1 base; bases outside gene matches: 15. The CDR3 is 17 residues long. The CDR3: CASGFEVGRERTDTQYF. CDR3 sequence (DNA): TGTGCCAGCGGATTCGAAGTGGGGCGGGAGCGCACAGATACGCAGTATTTT.

This clonotype was counted at least ten times. The V gene is TRBV2, the J gene TRBJ2-2, with D tentatively TRBD1 (5 bases). V shed 0 bases and J shed 3 bases, with 8 bases lying between them. The CDR3 runs 15 residues. CDR1 SNHLY and CDR2 FYNNEI come from the germline V gene. CDR3 DNA: TGTGCCAGCAGTGAAGCGTCAGGGTACACCGGGGAGCTGTTTTTT. Protein product: CASSEASGYTGELFF.

This clonotype was recorded a few times. The chain is built from TRBV20-1 and TRBJ1-1, with D perhaps TRBD1 (5 bases). In germline, CDR1 is DFQATT, CDR2 SNEGSKA (reference sequence). V lost 0 bases, J lost 3 bases, and 17 bases lay in between. The CDR3 is 16 amino acids. This chain's CDR3 is CSARDVDSLGDTEAFF. The CDR3 DNA reads as TGCAGTGCTAGAGATGTAGACAGCCTGGGGGACACTGAAGCTTTCTTT.

This clonotype was found many times. The chain uses TRBV7-3 and TRBJ2-2, with 7 bases aligning to TRBD2. Germline V gene data show CDR1 as SGHTA and CDR2 as FQGTGA. The CDR3 runs 17 residues. V was clipped by 0 bases and J by 4 bases; unmatched bases: 8. The CDR3 DNA follows: TGTGCCAGCAGCTTAACGTCGGGAGGTGTCTTCACCGGGGAGCTGTTTTTT. Encoded protein: CASSLTSGGVFTGELFF.

CDR3 protein: CAWSKGLGGNSPLHF. CDR3 DNA: TGTGCCTGGAGTAAAGGGTTGGGTGGTAATTCACCCCTCCACTTT. This chain links TRBV30 with TRBJ1-6, with unresolved D. The V gene lost 2 bases and the J gene lost 6 bases, with 14 bases spanning the gap. The CDR3 is 15 amino acids. The germline CDR1 and CDR2 sequences are GTSNPN and SVGIG (reference sequence).

At least ten counts were recorded for this clonotype. The V call is TRBV20-1, the J call TRBJ1-2; 12 positions agree with TRBD1. V was clipped by 5 bases and J by 6 bases; unmatched bases: 7. From germline, CDR1 is DFQATT and CDR2 SNEGSKA (reference sequence). The CDR3 totals 14 residues. The CDR3: CSAPARDRGHGYTF. The DNA of the CDR3 is TGCAGTGCTCCCGCCCGGGACAGGGGGCATGGCTACACCTTC.

This clonotype was seen only a few times. The chain is built from TRBV28 and TRBJ2-1; D is perhaps TRBD2 (5 bases). The V and J ends lost 7 bases and 5 bases respectively, with 9 bases between them. The CDR3 totals 12 residues. The germline V gene has CDR1 MDHEN and CDR2 SYDVKM. The CDR3 sequence: CASNGSDNEQFF. The DNA for the CDR3 is TGTGCCAGCAATGGTAGCGACAATGAGCAGTTCTTC. The full variable domain, completed using reference TRBV28 and TRBJ2-1, is DVKVTQSSRYLVKRTGEKVFLECVQDMDHENMFWYRQDPGLGLRLIYFSYDVKMKEKGDIPEGYSVSREKKERFSLILESASTNQTSMYLCASNGSDNEQFFGPGTRLTVL.

This clonotype has only a few counts. The chain has TRBV3-1 and TRBJ1-1; TRBD1 matches at 8 bases. This CDR3 is 16 amino acids long. The trim removed 4 bases at V and 3 bases at J, leaving 10 bases unmatched. The germline V gene has CDR1 LGHDT and CDR2 YNNKEL (reference sequence). The CDR3 sequence: CASSPRDRKIDTEAFF. In nucleotides, the CDR3 is TGTGCCAGCAGCCCACGGGACAGGAAAATTGACACTGAAGCTTTCTTT. The variable domain in full, with the rest retrieved from reference TRBV3-1 and TRBJ1-1, is DTAVSQTPKYLVTQMGNDKSIKCEQNLGHDTMYWYKQDSKKFLKIMFSYNNKELIINETVPNRFSPKSPDKAHLNLHINSLELGDSAVYFCASSPRDRKIDTEAFFGQGTRLTVV.

This clonotype appeared many times. J is TRBJ2-2 and V is TRBV4-2; D ambiguous. Germline CDR1 reads LGHNA; CDR2 reads YNFKEQ. Trimming left V 0 bases short and J 1 base short, with 12 bases between. The CDR3 consists of 17 residues. CDR3 nucleotides: TGTGCCAGCAGCCAAGATTCGGAAAGGAGGAACACCGGGGAGCTGTTTTTT. It codes for CASSQDSERRNTGELFF.

This clonotype was recorded at least ten times. The chain couples TRBV7-8 to TRBJ2-7; D is undetermined. This CDR3 contains 15 residues. Germline assignment: CDR1 SGHVS and CDR2 FQNEAQ. Trimming took off 1 base at V and 5 bases at J, with 15 bases between the two ends. The CDR3: CASSLVIGKGNEQYF. In DNA, the CDR3 is TGTGCCAGCAGCTTAGTGATAGGAAAGGGTAACGAGCAGTACTTC.

Many counts were recorded for this clonotype. The chain joins TRBV18 to TRBJ2-5; D is possibly TRBD1 or TRBD2 (5 bases each). The V end was cut by 8 bases, the J end by 1 base, with 11 bases between. This CDR3 has 13 residues. Germline assignment: CDR1 KGHSH and CDR2 LQKENI. The CDR3 region has the DNA TGTGCCAGCACCCCGGGGACCCAAGAGACCCAGTACTTC. Encoded protein: CASTPGTQETQYF.

This clonotype came up a few times. J is TRBJ2-1 and V is TRBV2, with 7 bases matching TRBD2. V was pared by 6 bases and J by 8 bases, with 10 bases of the junction left unmatched. There are 14 residues in the CDR3. The germline V gene encodes CDR1 SNHLY and CDR2 FYNNEI. CDR3 coding DNA: TGTGCCAGCAGGGGGGACTATTCCTGGGATGAGCAGTTCTTC. Translated: CASRGDYSWDEQFF.

This clonotype was seen at least ten times. The chain carries TRBV7-8 and TRBJ2-1; TRBD1 aligns across 7 bases. From germline, CDR1 is SGHVS and CDR2 FQNEAQ. The V gene end was trimmed by 1 base and the J gene end by 9 bases; junction bases not matched to a gene: 9. This CDR3 region has 15 residues. CDR3 amino acids: CASSLGTRGQGEQFF. DNA of the CDR3: TGTGCCAGCAGCTTAGGTACTAGGGGGCAGGGTGAGCAGTTCTTC.

The chain recombines TRBV20-1 with TRBJ1-5, with D unclear. The J call may be in error: the DNA end matches TRBJ2-3 better. The CDR3 length is 15 residues. Germline values: CDR1 DFQATT, CDR2 SNEGSKA (reference sequence). This chain's CDR3 is CSASRPAGPGQPQYF. The CDR3 region has the DNA TGCAGTGCTAGCCGTCCAGCCGGCCCGGGTCAGCCCCAGTATTTT.

This clonotype was seen many times. The chain has TRBV7-6 and TRBJ1-1; TRBD1 aligns across 8 bases. This CDR3 is built from 15 residues. Per the germline V gene, CDR1 is SGHVS and CDR2 is FNYEAQ. The V gene end was trimmed by 5 bases and the J gene end by 1 base; junction bases not matched to a gene: 6. As DNA, the CDR3 is TGTGCCAGCAGCCCAGGGACAGGACAGAACACTGAAGCTTTCTTT. Protein product: CASSPGTGQNTEAFF.

This clonotype was recorded a few times. This chain joins TRBV5-6 and TRBJ1-4, with D perhaps TRBD1 (5 bases). Germline V gene data show CDR1 as SGHDT and CDR2 as YYEEEE. This CDR3 spans 15 amino acids. The V and J ends lost 4 bases and 4 bases respectively, with 14 bases between them. The CDR3 region is CASSAAAGLNEKLFF. CDR3 nucleotides: TGTGCCAGCAGCGCAGCGGCGGGGCTTAATGAAAAACTGTTTTTT.